The subject of this entry is one T cell receptor (beta chain). Its cognate antigen has yet to be identified. No base qualities exist here, and no much larger clone lies one base off it. The data belong to a study of shared clonotypes between healthy human individuals (TCRdb year 2020). Turning to the overall study: Two women and a few men aged 18 to 49 years were included in the cohort. Leukapheresis yielded between about 0.94 and 8.9 billion PBMCs per donor. To increase sequencing depth and limit assay-specific biases, different laboratories used diverse techniques to prepare libraries and sequence TCR repertoires. For each donor, CD4 naive and CD4 memory were each given three plates, CD8 naive was given two plates, and CD8 memory was given one plate. Blood TCR repertoires of several healthy adults were deeply sequenced to estimate repertoire size and the extent of clonotype sharing between individuals. What the authors observed across the whole study: Even with the large sequencing depth, rarefaction of the sorted-subset datasets indicated that sequencing was incomplete. Sampling was limited to blood, and TCR repertoires in tissue likely differ from TCR repertoires in blood. Higher generation probabilities were observed for clonotypes shared by all four sorted-subset donors than for non-shared clonotypes. Pairwise subsampling led to the expectation that sequencing depth would affect the degree of clonotype sharing among donors. Approximately 5% of naive CD4, 3.5% of naive CD8, approximately 2.2% of memory CD4, and approximately 0.39% of memory CD8 clonotypes were shared across several donors. Larger estimated clonotype richness was generally found for naive subsets than for memory subsets. The genetic and exposure-history diversity represented was limited by the small number of donors.

Healthy HIV-negative adults with no recently reported acute infections or vaccinations were included as donors. All donors were Caucasian adults living in Nashville, Tennessee, USA. Magnetic negative selection was used to enrich CD4+ T cells, after which naive cells were positively selected on CD45RA and the negative fraction became the memory subset. Blood was collected by leukapheresis, and PBMCs were isolated by Ficoll-Histopaque density gradient centrifugation and then cryopreserved in liquid nitrogen vapor phase. Analytical flow cytometry was used to check the purity and quantity of each magnetically sorted T cell population. Each sorted fraction had its genomic DNA isolated and then quantified by UV absorbance on a Nanodrop 2000c. From cysteine to phenylalanine, the CDR3 is 16 amino acids long. Just CDR3 DNA is preserved here, 48 bases in frame from base 1. As encoded in the germline V gene, CDR1 is SGHTS while CDR2 is YDEGEE. V is shortened by 4 bases, J by 0 bases, and the region joining them spans 13 bases.

Using the deep immunoSEQ assay, multiplex PCR amplified TCR CDR3 regions from genomic DNA. Genomic DNA extracted from each cell subset was distributed evenly over all wells of several immunoSEQ 96-well plates, and each plate served as one replicate. For sorted subsets, each replicate PCR was loaded with around 200 ng genomic DNA, equivalent to about 30,000 T cell genomes. The purified libraries were quantified using a Qubit 3.0 fluorometer, sized with a Bioanalyzer 2100, and then quantified again using the KAPA Library Quantification kit. Every immunoSEQ 96-well plate was sequenced on a separate single-read 150-cycle Illumina NextSeq 550 flow cell. Per the source publication's procedure: The immunoSEQ output contained only junctional sequences without quality scores, so filtering could not match that applied to full-length reads. To assign V/J genes and CDR3, sequences were annotated against IMGT germline references using PyIR, a Python wrapper for IgBLAST v1.9. Reads were filtered out if the reads had weak V/J assignments (E-value above 1e-6), no CDR3, stop codons, out-of-frame junctions, or ambiguous translated residues. A V3J clonotype was defined by an identical inferred V gene, J gene, and CDR3 amino acid sequence. The percentage overlap between two repertoires was calculated by dividing the number of shared unique clonotypes by the size of the smaller repertoire. RTK rarefaction, the Chao1 estimator, and Recon v2.1 estimates of unobserved clonotypes were used to assess repertoire richness. OLGA was used to compute generation probabilities for all TCRbeta clonotypes that the gDNA method yielded from a few donors. Imported from immuneACCESS, the table was reduced by TCRdb to in-frame sequences with V and J called. These copies leave out some clones; in studies compared against another copy, an unresolved V gene accounts for under half, and the cause of the remainder is not known. The D gene and trimming were derived from the DNA, and the V and J assignments and clone size from that table. This sample is represented by about 2.4 million clones; 80% to 95% of them were singletons. The ten largest make up 0.36% of the sample.

This sequence uses TRBV5-8 and TRBJ1-4, with the D gene uncertain. Specimen: naive CD4+ T cells from PBMCs. The cell subset or site label of this sample denotes: CD45RA+ positively selected. This TCR derives from a man aged 18 to 30 in good health. Some clones in this sample may be carry-over from other donors' samples. The CDR3: CASSTYVGATNEKLFF. Here is the DNA: TGTGCCAGCAGCACCTATGTTGGGGCAACTAATGAAAAACTGTTTTTT. With all but the CDR3 taken from the reference TRBV5-8 and TRBJ1-4 genes, the full variable domain is: EAGVTQSPTHLIKTRGQQATLRCSPISGHTSVYWYQQALGLGLQFLLWYDEGEERNRGNFPPRFSGRQFPNYSSELNVNALELEDSALYLCASSTYVGATNEKLFFGSGTQLSVL.